Listed here are 8 T cell receptor beta chains from one sample, sequenced in a study of molecular identifiers for immune sequencing clone quantification. TCRdb independently ran MiXCR on the PCR reads; one entry per CDR3 protein. The sample includes 400,000 to 600,000 distinct CDR3 sequences, around 23% of them seen just once. The sequenced material came from naive CD8+ T cells from blood, with Jurkat cell RNA spiked in. Subset: FACS-sorted CD8+CD4-CCR7+CD45RA+ naive T cells. Every receptor here comes from a human donor in good health. Some libraries in this study had Jurkat cell RNA spiked in.

V gene TRBV20-1 combines with J gene TRBJ1-6, with D unresolved. The CDR3 has 15 residues. Germline V gene lookup returns CDR1 DFQATT and CDR2 SNEGSKA (reference sequence). V shed 6 bases and J shed 7 bases, with 19 bases lying between them. In DNA form, the CDR3 reads TGCAGTGCCCTCCTATTCCGGGCCAAGAATTCACCCCTCCACTTT. Encoded protein: CSALLFRAKNSPLHF.

This clonotype was picked up one time. A clone one base away is much larger, so this may be a read error. The rearrangement links TRBV28 to TRBJ2-5; D gene uncertain. This CDR3 has 14 residues. CDR1 MDHEN and CDR2 SYDVKM come from the germline V gene. CDR3 nucleotides: TGTGCCAGCAGCCCGGGTCTCTCGCGAGAGGCCCAGTACTTC. This gives the protein CASSPGLSREAQYF.

The chain recombines TRBV24-1 with TRBJ2-5; D call uncertain. Germline-derived CDR1 and CDR2 are KGHDR and SFDVKD. The CDR3 length is 17 residues. The V gene lost 6 bases and the J gene lost 3 bases, with 22 bases spanning the gap. The CDR3 is CATSLGEFGLNEETQYF. The CDR3 bases are TGTGCCACCAGTCTAGGCGAATTCGGGCTTAACGAAGAGACCCAGTACTTC.

Notes on this clonotype: Compared with germline, one end of the junction differs, possibly owing to a read error. This chain uses TRBV28 with TRBJ2-5; D possibly corresponds to TRBD2 (6 bases). This CDR3 has 14 residues. Looked up from germline, CDR1 is MDHEN and CDR2 is SYDVKM. Written as DNA, the CDR3 is TGTGCCAGCAGTTCACCGGGAGTTCAAGAGCCCCAGTACTTC. Translating it yields CASSSPGVQEPQYF.

This clonotype was seen a single time. A much larger clone differs from this one at a single base, so this may be a read error. Written as DNA, the CDR3 is TGCGCCAGCAGCGGTAATCCTACGAATGAAGCTTTCTTT. This encodes CASSGNPTNEAFF. The rearrangement links TRBV4-3 to TRBJ1-1; D remains unclear. With 5 bases removed from V and 7 bases from J, the gap between germline ends came to 14 bases. Germline V CDR1 and CDR2: LGHNA, YSLEER. The CDR3 spans 13 residues.

This sequence joins TRBV6-1 and TRBJ2-7, with D perhaps TRBD1 (5 bases). This CDR3 has 13 amino acids. Deletions cut 6 bases from V and 3 bases from J, with 12 bases between. Germline assignment: CDR1 MNHNS and CDR2 SASEGT. DNA of the CDR3: TGTGCCAGCAGGGCACCACAGGACTACGAGCAGTACTTC. Translated, it gives CASRAPQDYEQYF.

This clonotype was recorded many times. The rearrangement joins TRBV6-5 to TRBJ1-1; D not resolved. The CDR3 is made up of 16 amino acids. The germline gives CDR1 MNHEY, CDR2 SVGAGI. V lost 6 bases and J 0 bases, leaving 17 bases between the germline ends. The CDR3 coding sequence is TGTGCCAGCAGCCCACCCCGGACGGCCATGAACACTGAAGCTTTCTTT. Its protein is CASSPPRTAMNTEAFF.

In this sample, this clonotype turned up many times. The chain couples TRBV20-1 to TRBJ2-5, with D possibly matching TRBD1 (6 bases). The CDR3 runs 14 residues. Germline V gene data show CDR1 as DFQATT and CDR2 as SNEGSKA (reference sequence). The V end was cut by 7 bases, the J end by 0 bases, with 15 bases between. The CDR3 is CSGIGTPYQETQYF. CDR3 DNA: TGCAGTGGTATCGGGACACCGTACCAAGAGACCCAGTACTTC.